This record covers a single T cell receptor (beta chain). The entry originates in a study of cytomegalovirus exposure and HLA in healthy donors. PCR used 60 Vbeta primers and 13 Jbeta primers. Authors' methods: Unique TCR beta chains numbered approximately 80 million in a later analysis, with about 11 million shared. The repertoire was sequenced with immunoSEQ multiplex PCR; TCRdb's copy has only in-frame clones and lacks some. V, J and clone size were drawn from that table, and D and trimming were deduced from the DNA. The sample includes 50,000 or so clones, less than 85% of them seen just once. The CDR3 contains 13 residues. From germline, CDR1 is SGHDN and CDR2 FVKESK. Trimming took off 4 bases at V and 8 bases at J, with 9 bases between the two ends. Healthy individuals who donated bone marrow served as the donors.

This TCR came from a young woman in good health and CMV-seronegative. The gene calls are TRBV14 and TRBJ1-6; a possible D gene is TRBD1 (5 bases). Sequencing was performed on PBMCs. The CDR3 here is CASSRTPYSPLHF. As DNA, the CDR3 is TGTGCCAGCAGCCGGACACCTTATTCACCCCTCCACTTT.